This entry lists 32 T cell receptor beta chains sequenced from one sample in a study of blood T cell repertoires in COVID-19. Clones were read by immunoSEQ multiplex PCR, and TCRdb kept only the in-frame ones, dropping some. Of fewer than 350,000 clones in the sample, about nine tenths were seen once. Sequencing was carried out using peripheral blood. The source is a woman aged 30 to 39 with COVID-19, enrolled during active disease.

J is TRBJ2-1 and V is TRBV5-1; 7 bases line up with TRBD1. The germline gives CDR1 SGHRS, CDR2 YFSETQ. The CDR3 covers 15 residues. V was pared by 2 bases and J by 8 bases, with 10 bases of the junction left unmatched. The DNA of the CDR3 is TGCGCCAGCAGCTTATACGGAGGCGACAGGGATGAGCAGTTCTTC. Encoded protein: CASSLYGGDRDEQFF.

This sequence joins TRBV19 and TRBJ1-1; D is perhaps TRBD1 (5 bases). This CDR3 contains 15 residues. The ends were cut back, 2 bases at V and 1 base at J, with 11 bases in the middle. Germline CDR1 LNHDA, CDR2 SQIVND (reference sequence). The CDR3 protein is CASSISGRANTEAFF. Here the CDR3 DNA reads TGTGCCAGTAGTATATCGGGCAGGGCGAACACTGAAGCTTTCTTT.

The chain couples TRBV11-2 to TRBJ2-1; 8 bases line up with TRBD1. The CDR3 loop spans 15 amino acids. Germline-derived CDR1 and CDR2 are SGHAT and FQNNGV. Trimming removed 5 bases from V and 1 base from J; junction bases left unmatched: 4. The CDR3 DNA reads TGTGCCAGCAGCGCCAGGGGGCCATCCTACAATGAGCAGTTCTTC. Protein: CASSARGPSYNEQFF.

The chain uses TRBV2 and TRBJ1-2; unclear D gene. The CDR3 spans 13 residues. Trimming removed 4 bases at V and 2 bases at J, with 8 bases between. From germline, CDR1 is SNHLY and CDR2 FYNNEI. CDR3 in amino acids: CASSVEGNYGYTF. The CDR3 DNA sequence: TGTGCCAGCAGTGTCGAGGGAAACTATGGCTACACCTTC.

This rearrangement joins TRBV5-6 to TRBJ2-4, with D maybe TRBD2 (5 bases). The V end lost 1 base, the J end lost 1 base, and 6 bases lay between the germline ends. The V gene's germline CDR1 is SGHDT and CDR2 YYEEEE. CDR3 length: 14 amino acids. The DNA for the CDR3 is TGTGCCAGCAGCTTGAGAGGGGCCAAAAACATTCAGTACTTC. This translates into CASSLRGAKNIQYF.

The chain is built from TRBV6-5 and TRBJ2-5; a possible D gene is TRBD1 (6 bases). Germline values: CDR1 MNHEY, CDR2 SVGAGI. V gave up 7 bases and J gave up 2 bases, with 11 bases separating them. The CDR3 runs 13 residues. In DNA, the CDR3 is TGTGCCAGCACAGGGCAGGGGCAAGAGACCCAGTACTTC. It yields the protein CASTGQGQETQYF.

This clone was seen a single time. V is TRBV2 and J is TRBJ2-5; 13 bases align to TRBD2. With 3 bases clipped from V and 2 bases from J, the junction kept 3 bases outside the gene matches. In germline, CDR1 is SNHLY, CDR2 FYNNEI. This CDR3 is built from 16 residues. CDR3 nucleotide sequence: TGTGCCAGCAGTGAGTGGACTAGCGGGGGACAAGAGACCCAGTACTTC. It yields the protein CASSEWTSGGQETQYF.

This clone was recorded a few times. This chain connects TRBV7-2 to TRBJ2-7; 12 nucleotides match TRBD2. Looked up from germline, CDR1 is SGHTA and CDR2 is FQGNSA. J gave up 6 bases and V 4 bases, and 4 bases lay outside the gene matches. The CDR3 extends over 14 amino acids. CDR3 coding DNA: TGTGCCAGCAGCTCTAGCGGGGGGGCCCCCGAGCAGTACTTC. Amino acids: CASSSSGGAPEQYF.

The chain uses TRBV3-1 (or the pseudogene TRBV3-2) and TRBJ2-7; 7 bases line up with TRBD1. The germline CDR1 and CDR2 sequences are LGHDT and YNNKEL (reference sequence). The CDR3 is 12 amino acids. V was pared by 8 bases and J by 2 bases, with 3 bases of the junction left unmatched. DNA of the CDR3: TGTGCCAGCGGGACAGCGACCTACGAGCAGTACTTC. Residues: CASGTATYEQYF.

The rearrangement links TRBV7-9 to TRBJ2-3; D is possibly TRBD2 (5 bases). The CDR3 totals 13 residues. The germline V gene encodes CDR1 SEHNR and CDR2 FQNEAQ (reference sequence). Trimming removed 5 bases at V and 4 bases at J, with 10 bases between. The CDR3 region is CASSPGVSDTQYF. The DNA for the CDR3 is TGTGCCAGCAGCCCCGGGGTGTCAGATACGCAGTATTTT.

As to this clone: Other DNA sequences in this sample translate to the same CDR3. The J gene is TRBJ2-7, the V gene TRBV2; 9 bases agree with TRBD1. V trimming: 5 bases; J trimming: 2 bases; junction bases outside the gene matches: 1. Germline V gives CDR1 SNHLY, CDR2 FYNNEI. The CDR3 loop spans 13 amino acids. CDR3 nucleotide sequence: TGTGCCAGCAGTCGGGACAGGGCCTACGAGCAGTACTTC. Protein: CASSRDRAYEQYF.

This chain links TRBV7-8 with TRBJ1-6; D remains unclear. The V end was cut by 2 bases, the J end by 9 bases, with 17 bases between. This CDR3 spans 16 amino acids. From germline, CDR1 is SGHVS and CDR2 FQNEAQ. CDR3 protein: CASSLSAPLTGSPLHF. Written as DNA, the CDR3 is TGTGCCAGCAGCTTAAGTGCCCCCCTGACGGGTTCACCCCTCCACTTT.

The chain is built from TRBV11-2 and TRBJ2-7; 7 bases map to TRBD1. V lost 5 bases to trimming and J lost 1 base; unmatched junction nucleotides: 8. CDR1 is SGHAT, CDR2 FQNNGV, per germline. This CDR3 spans 15 amino acids. DNA for the CDR3: TGTGCCAGCAGCACACCCCGGGACAGATCCTACGAGCAGTACTTC. Residues: CASSTPRDRSYEQYF.

This chain links TRBV7-2 with TRBJ2-7; TRBD2 aligns across 7 bases. CDR1 is SGHTA and CDR2 is FQGNSA in the germline V gene. This CDR3 has 14 residues. Germline trimming cut 6 bases from V and 2 bases from J; bases unmatched to any gene: 7. For the CDR3, the DNA is TGTGCCAGCAGTACCAGGGAGGGTCCCTACGAGCAGTACTTC. Amino acid sequence: CASSTREGPYEQYF.

This clone came up once. V and J are TRBV3-1 (or the pseudogene TRBV3-2) and TRBJ1-2, with 7 bases identical to TRBD1. The CDR3 spans 14 residues. CDR1 and CDR2 from the germline V gene are LGHDT and YNNKEL (reference sequence). Unmatched junction bases numbered 6, after V lost 2 bases and J lost 6 bases. CDR3 region: CASSQLGRGDGYTF. The CDR3 DNA follows: TGTGCCAGCAGCCAACTGGGCAGGGGGGATGGCTACACCTTC.

V usage is TRBV7-9 and J usage is TRBJ1-1; TRBD1 is a possible D gene (5 bases). The CDR3 has 13 residues. V was cut by 3 bases and J by 12 bases, with 17 bases left in between. Germline V CDR1 and CDR2: SEHNR, FQNEAQ (reference sequence). DNA of the CDR3: TGTGCCAGCAGCTTTAATCCGGGGGTTCTAACTTTCTTT. Its protein is CASSFNPGVLTFF.

This chain uses TRBV7-9 with TRBJ1-2; no clear D. The CDR3 consists of 15 residues. V was pared by 1 base and J by 3 bases, with 12 bases between. Per germline, CDR1 SEHNR and CDR2 FQNEAQ (reference sequence). CDR3: CASSLGASLDYGYTF. The DNA for the CDR3 is TGTGCCAGCAGCTTAGGGGCCTCTTTGGACTATGGCTACACCTTC.

The chain's CDR3 is CASSSRDRVTGNTIYF. CDR3 in DNA: TGCGCCAGCAGCTCCCGGGACAGGGTTACTGGAAACACCATATATTTT. This chain connects TRBV5-1 to TRBJ1-3, with TRBD1 matching 9 bases. Germline V gene sequence: CDR1 SGHRS, CDR2 YFSETQ. The CDR3 runs 16 residues. V trimming: 3 bases; J trimming: 2 bases; junction bases outside the gene matches: 6.

The chain links TRBV18 to TRBJ1-5; D is possibly TRBD1 (5 bases). The V and J ends lost 4 bases and 5 bases respectively, with 15 bases between them. Germline values: CDR1 KGHSH, CDR2 LQKENI. There are 15 residues in the CDR3. CDR3 in amino acids: CASSRGGGVDQPQHF. The CDR3, as DNA: TGTGCCAGCTCACGTGGAGGAGGGGTGGATCAGCCCCAGCATTTT.

This chain uses TRBV4-1 with TRBJ2-5, with TRBD1 matching over 9 bases. With V trimmed by 6 bases and J by 3 bases, 11 bases remained unmatched. There are 16 residues in the CDR3. The germline V gene has CDR1 MGHRA and CDR2 YSYEKL. CDR3 nucleotide sequence: TGCGCCAGCAGTCGTTATGGGGGACAGGGCGAAGAGACCCAGTACTTC. Translating it yields CASSRYGGQGEETQYF.

The V and J genes are TRBV6-5 and TRBJ2-7, with D perhaps matching TRBD1 (6 bases). The CDR3 length is 13 residues. The germline V and J ends were trimmed by 8 bases and 6 bases, with 17 bases remaining between them. CDR1 MNHEY and CDR2 SVGAGI come from the germline V gene. CDR3 amino acids: CASRLDSEGEQYF. The CDR3 bases are TGTGCCAGCCGCTTGGACAGCGAGGGCGAGCAGTACTTC.

The chain is built from TRBV7-9 and TRBJ2-1, with 7 bases lining up with TRBD1. The CDR3 runs 9 residues. V lost 11 bases and J lost 10; bases outside the gene matches: 2. The germline V gene encodes CDR1 SEHNR and CDR2 FQNEAQ (reference sequence). The CDR3 sequence: CAVQGEQFF. Written as DNA, the CDR3 is TGTGCCGTACAGGGGGAGCAGTTCTTC.

This clone was detected only once. This chain uses TRBV11-2 with TRBJ1-6; possibly TRBD1 for D (5 bases). The germline V gene encodes CDR1 SGHAT and CDR2 FQNNGV. Trimming removed 6 bases from V and 4 bases from J, with 16 bases in between. This CDR3 has 16 residues. The CDR3 is CASRVSGDPYNSPLHF. The CDR3 region has the DNA TGTGCCAGCAGGGTATCGGGGGATCCTTATAATTCACCCCTCCACTTT.

The chain recombines TRBV29-1 with TRBJ2-3; D not resolved. The CDR3 consists of 14 residues. Germline V lookup: CDR1 SQVTM, CDR2 ANQGSEA. Trimming cost V 2 bases and J 1 base, with 10 bases left between them. CDR3 amino acids: CSVEHLQGTDTQYF. The DNA for the CDR3 is TGCAGCGTTGAACATCTCCAGGGCACAGATACGCAGTATTTT.

The chain carries TRBV23-1 and TRBJ1-5, with 10 positions matching TRBD1. Being an ORF, TRBV23-1 has a function that is uncertain. The length of the CDR3 is 18 residues. J gave up 4 bases and V 7 bases, and 16 bases lay outside the gene matches. The CDR3 region is CASTQTGQGGYRNQPQHF. CDR3 sequence (DNA): TGCGCCAGCACCCAAACCGGACAGGGGGGTTATCGGAATCAGCCCCAGCATTTT.

The V gene is TRBV30, the J gene TRBJ1-3; D might be TRBD1 (5 bases). Germline V lookup: CDR1 GTSNPN, CDR2 SVGIG (reference sequence). The V gene lost 3 bases and the J gene lost 0 bases, with 9 bases spanning the gap. This CDR3 has 14 amino acids. The CDR3 coding sequence is TGTGCCTGGAGGGGGCCTTCCTCTGGAAACACCATATATTTT. Translating gives CAWRGPSSGNTIYF.

V usage is TRBV5-6 and J usage is TRBJ2-5, with D maybe TRBD2 (6 bases). The CDR3 is 16 residues long. Germline V gene sequence: CDR1 SGHDT, CDR2 YYEEEE. Trimming pared 2 bases from V and 0 bases from J, leaving 14 bases between. This CDR3 reads CASSLFTGDYQETQYF. The CDR3 DNA reads as TGTGCCAGCAGCTTATTTACCGGGGACTACCAAGAGACCCAGTACTTC. Variable domain in full (rest from reference TRBV5-6 and TRBJ2-5): DAGVTQSPTHLIKTRGQQVTLRCSPKSGHDTVSWYQQALGQGPQFIFQYYEEEERQRGNFPDRFSGHQFPNYSSELNVNALLLGDSALYLCASSLFTGDYQETQYFGPGTRLLVL.

The chain joins TRBV5-1 to TRBJ1-3, with no clear D. CDR1 SGHRS and CDR2 YFSETQ come from the germline V gene. CDR3 length: 16 amino acids. V lost 3 bases to trimming and J lost 0 bases, with 13 bases between them. CDR3 loop: CASSYSVASSGNTIYF. The DNA of the CDR3 is TGCGCCAGCAGCTATTCTGTAGCCAGCTCTGGAAACACCATATATTTT.

The chain links TRBV6-4 to TRBJ1-3, with D possibly matching TRBD1 (6 bases). This CDR3 contains 16 residues. Between the trimmed V and J ends, which lost 2 bases and 4 bases, there was a span of 15 bases. CDR1 is MRHNA, CDR2 SNTAGT, per germline. CDR3 bases: TGTGCCAGCAGTGACCATAACAGGGTATTCGGAAACACCATATATTTT. As protein: CASSDHNRVFGNTIYF.

The sample holds one count of this clone. The chain recombines TRBV12-5 with TRBJ2-5; D is possibly TRBD2 (7 bases). There are 14 residues in the CDR3. Germline V gives CDR1 LGHNT, CDR2 FRNRAP. V lost 0 bases, J lost 4 bases, and 9 bases lay in between. The CDR3 here is CASGLVGGGETQYF. The CDR3 nucleotides are TGTGCTAGTGGTTTGGTAGGGGGGGGAGAGACCCAGTACTTC.

The V and J genes are TRBV27 and TRBJ2-7, with a possible D match to TRBD1 (6 bases). The CDR3 has 12 residues. Germline CDR1 reads MNHEY; CDR2 reads SMNVEV (reference sequence). V was cut by 3 bases and J by 5 bases, with 8 bases left in between. CDR3 coding DNA: TGTGCCAGCAGTTTGCAGGGGCACGAGCAGTACTTC. This codes for CASSLQGHEQYF.

The V call is TRBV7-9, the J call TRBJ1-1, with TRBD1 identical over 9 bases. V was pared by 3 bases and J by 4 bases, with 0 bases of the junction left unmatched. The CDR3 sequence is 13 residues long. Germline V gives CDR1 SEHNR, CDR2 FQNEAQ (reference sequence). In DNA, the CDR3 is TGTGCCAGCAGCTTGACAGGGGGCACTGAAGCTTTCTTT. Amino acids: CASSLTGGTEAFF.